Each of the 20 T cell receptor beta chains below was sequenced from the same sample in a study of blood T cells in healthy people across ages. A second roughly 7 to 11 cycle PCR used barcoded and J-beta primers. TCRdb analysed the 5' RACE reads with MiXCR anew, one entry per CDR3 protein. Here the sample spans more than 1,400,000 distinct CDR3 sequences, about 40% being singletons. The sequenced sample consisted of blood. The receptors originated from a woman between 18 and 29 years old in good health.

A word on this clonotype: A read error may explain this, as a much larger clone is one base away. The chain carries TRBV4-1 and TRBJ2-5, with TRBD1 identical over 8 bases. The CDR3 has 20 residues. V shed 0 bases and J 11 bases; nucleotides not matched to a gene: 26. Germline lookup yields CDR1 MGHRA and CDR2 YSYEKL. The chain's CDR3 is CASSQEADRATLRSYNEQYF. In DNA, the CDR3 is TGCGCCAGCAGCCAAGAGGCGGACAGGGCGACACTAAGGTCCTACAATGAGCAGTACTTC.

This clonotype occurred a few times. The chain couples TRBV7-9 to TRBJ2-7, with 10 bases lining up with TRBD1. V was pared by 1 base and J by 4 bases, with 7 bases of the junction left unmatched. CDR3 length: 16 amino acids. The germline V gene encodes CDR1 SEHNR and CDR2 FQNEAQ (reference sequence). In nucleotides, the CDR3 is TGTGCCAGCAGCTTAGAGCCGGGACAGGGGATATACGAGCAGTACTTC. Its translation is CASSLEPGQGIYEQYF.

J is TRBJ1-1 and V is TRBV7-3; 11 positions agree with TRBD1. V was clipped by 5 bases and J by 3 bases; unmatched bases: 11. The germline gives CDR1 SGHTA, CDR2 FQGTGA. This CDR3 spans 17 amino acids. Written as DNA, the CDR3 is TGTGCCAGCAGCATGGGGGACAGGGGGATGGTAGACACTGAAGCTTTCTTT. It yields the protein CASSMGDRGMVDTEAFF.

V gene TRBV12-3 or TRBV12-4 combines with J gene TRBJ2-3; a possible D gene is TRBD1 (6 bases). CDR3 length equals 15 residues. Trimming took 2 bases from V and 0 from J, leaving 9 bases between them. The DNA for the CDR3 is TGTGCCAGCAGTTTACTGGGGACAAGCACAGATACGCAGTATTTT. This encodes CASSLLGTSTDTQYF.

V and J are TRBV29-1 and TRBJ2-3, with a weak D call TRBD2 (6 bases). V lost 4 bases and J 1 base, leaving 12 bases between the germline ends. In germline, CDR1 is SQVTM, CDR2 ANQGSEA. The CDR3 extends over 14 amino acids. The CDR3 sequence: CSVVTEGRTDTQYF. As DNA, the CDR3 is TGCAGCGTTGTGACGGAGGGACGCACAGATACGCAGTATTTT.

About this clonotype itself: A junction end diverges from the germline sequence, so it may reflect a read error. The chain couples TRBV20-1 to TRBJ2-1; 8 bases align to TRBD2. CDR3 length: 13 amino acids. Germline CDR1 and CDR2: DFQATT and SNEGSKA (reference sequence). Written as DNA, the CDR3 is TGCATTGCTAGCGGGTCAGATTACAATGAGCAGTTCTTC. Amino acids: CIASGSDYNEQFF.

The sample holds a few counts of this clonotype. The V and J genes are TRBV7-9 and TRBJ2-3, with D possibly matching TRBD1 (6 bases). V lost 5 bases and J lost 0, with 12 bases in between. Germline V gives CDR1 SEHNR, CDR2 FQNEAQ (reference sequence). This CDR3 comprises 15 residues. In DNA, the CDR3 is TGTGCCAGCAGCCCCTTGCAGGGGAGCACAGATACGCAGTATTTT. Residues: CASSPLQGSTDTQYF.

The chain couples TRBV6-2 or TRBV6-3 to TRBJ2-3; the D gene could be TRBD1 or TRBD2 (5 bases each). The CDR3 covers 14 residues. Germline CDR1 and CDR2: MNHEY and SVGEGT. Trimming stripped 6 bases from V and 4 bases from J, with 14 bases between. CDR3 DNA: TGTGCCAGCAGCCCTGGGGGTCGTCCAGATACGCAGTATTTT. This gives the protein CASSPGGRPDTQYF.

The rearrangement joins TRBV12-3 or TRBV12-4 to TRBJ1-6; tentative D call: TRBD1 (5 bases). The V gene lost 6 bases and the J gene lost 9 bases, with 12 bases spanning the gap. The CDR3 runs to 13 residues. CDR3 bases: TGTGCCAGCAGCCCTAACGGGGGTTCACCCCTCCACTTT. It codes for CASSPNGGSPLHF.

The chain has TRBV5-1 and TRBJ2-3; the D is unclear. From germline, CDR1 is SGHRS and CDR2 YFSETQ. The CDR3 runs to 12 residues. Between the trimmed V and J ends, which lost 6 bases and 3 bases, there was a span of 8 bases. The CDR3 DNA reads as TGCGCCAGCATAGGAACAACAGATACGCAGTATTTT. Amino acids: CASIGTTDTQYF.

Here the CDR3 DNA reads TGTGCCAGCAGCTTAGAGGGAGGGGAAGGCTACACCTTC. This codes for CASSLEGGEGYTF. The chain is built from TRBV11-2 and TRBJ1-2, with a possible D match to TRBD1 (5 bases). V lost 0 bases, J lost 8 bases, and 10 bases lay in between. CDR3 size: 13 residues. Germline loops: CDR1 SGHAT, CDR2 FQNNGV. Full variable domain (remainder filled in from reference TRBV11-2 and TRBJ1-2): EAGVAQSPRYKIIEKRQSVAFWCNPISGHATLYWYQQILGQGPKLLIQFQNNGVVDDSQLPKDRFSAERLKGVDSTLKIQPAKLEDSAVYLCASSLEGGEGYTFGSGTRLTVV.

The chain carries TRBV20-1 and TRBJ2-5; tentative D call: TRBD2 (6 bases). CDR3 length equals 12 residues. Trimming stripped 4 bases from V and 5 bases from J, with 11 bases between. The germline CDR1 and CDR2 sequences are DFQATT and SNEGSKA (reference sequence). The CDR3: CSANAGSETQYF. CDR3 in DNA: TGCAGTGCTAACGCGGGATCGGAGACCCAGTACTTC.

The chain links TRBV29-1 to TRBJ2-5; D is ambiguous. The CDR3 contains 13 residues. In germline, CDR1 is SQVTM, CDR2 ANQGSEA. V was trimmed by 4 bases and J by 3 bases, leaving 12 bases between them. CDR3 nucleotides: TGCAGCGTTGTCCCTGGGCCCGAAGAGACCCAGTACTTC. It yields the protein CSVVPGPEETQYF.

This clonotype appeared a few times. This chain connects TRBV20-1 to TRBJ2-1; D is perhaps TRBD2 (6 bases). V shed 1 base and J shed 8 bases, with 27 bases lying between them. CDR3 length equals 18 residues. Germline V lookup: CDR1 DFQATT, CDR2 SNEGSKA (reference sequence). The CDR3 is CSARVLTSRLVIGDEQFF. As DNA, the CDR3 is TGCAGTGCTAGAGTCCTGACTTCGAGACTAGTTATTGGGGATGAGCAGTTCTTC.

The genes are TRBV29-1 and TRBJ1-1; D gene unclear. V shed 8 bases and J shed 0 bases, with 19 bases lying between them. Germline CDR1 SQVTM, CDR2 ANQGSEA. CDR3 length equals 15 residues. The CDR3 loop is CSTNTAWELNTEAFF. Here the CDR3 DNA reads TGCAGCACAAACACCGCATGGGAGTTGAACACTGAAGCTTTCTTT.

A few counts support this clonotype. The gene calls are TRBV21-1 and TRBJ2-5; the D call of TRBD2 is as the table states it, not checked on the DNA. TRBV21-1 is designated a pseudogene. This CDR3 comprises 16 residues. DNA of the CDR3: TGTGCCAGCAGCCTCCGGACTAGCGGGAGAGGAGAGACCCAGTACTTC. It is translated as CASSLRTSGRGETQYF.

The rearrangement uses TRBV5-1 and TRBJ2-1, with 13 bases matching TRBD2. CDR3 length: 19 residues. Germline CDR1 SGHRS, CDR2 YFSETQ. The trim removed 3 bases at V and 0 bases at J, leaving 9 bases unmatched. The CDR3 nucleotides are TGCGCCAGCAGCTCAGGACTAGCGGGAGCAGGAAGCTCCTACAATGAGCAGTTCTTC. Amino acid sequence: CASSSGLAGAGSSYNEQFF.

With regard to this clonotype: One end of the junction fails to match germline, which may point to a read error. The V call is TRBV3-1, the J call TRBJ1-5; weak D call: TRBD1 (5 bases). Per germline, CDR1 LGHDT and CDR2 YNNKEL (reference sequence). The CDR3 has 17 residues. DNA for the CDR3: TGTGCCAGCAGCCAAGATTTGGGGGGGACGGATAATCGGCCCCAGCATTTT. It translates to CASSQDLGGTDNRPQHF.

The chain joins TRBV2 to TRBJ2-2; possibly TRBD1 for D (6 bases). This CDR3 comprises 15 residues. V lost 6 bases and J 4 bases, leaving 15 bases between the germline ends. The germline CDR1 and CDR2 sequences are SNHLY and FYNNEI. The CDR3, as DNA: TGTGCCAGCAGCAGATGGGGGCAGGGCACCGGGGAGCTGTTTTTT. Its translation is CASSRWGQGTGELFF.

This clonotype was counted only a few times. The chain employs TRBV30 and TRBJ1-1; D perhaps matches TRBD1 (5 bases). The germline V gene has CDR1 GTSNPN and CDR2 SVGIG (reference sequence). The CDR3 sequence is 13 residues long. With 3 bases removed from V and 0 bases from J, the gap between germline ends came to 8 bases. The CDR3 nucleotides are TGTGCCTGGAGGGGACGGTTGAACACTGAAGCTTTCTTT. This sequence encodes CAWRGRLNTEAFF.